This TCR beta chain appears in the sequencing data of a study of Ad26.COV2.S vaccination and SARS-CoV-2 variants. Study as a whole: Participants got Ad26.COV2.S intramuscularly, once or twice 56 days apart. Whole-study findings and limits: Measurements of TCR breadth and depth may have given underestimates of the total T cell responses. Those who received vaccine or placebo ended up with similar non-spike TCR breadth.

Comments on this clone: Its antigen remains unidentified.

CDR3 length: 15 amino acids. The germline V and J ends were trimmed by 5 bases and 1 base, with 14 bases remaining between them. The germline CDR1 and CDR2 sequences are SSHAT and FNYEAQ (reference sequence). This table comes from immunoSEQ multiplex PCR, and its TCRdb copy is limited to in-frame clones, with some not included. The sample holds approximately 300,000 clones; approximately 80% are singletons and the top ten take 2% to 2.5%. Indicated treatment: about 20 received Ad26.COV2.S at low or high dose, single or two shots; roughly 5 received placebo; per-sample allocation not given. On day 63 after the first injection, vaccine and placebo recipients gave samples. Donation was by an adult aged 18-55 years who was in Boston.

Source: peripheral blood, taken in a trial of Ad26.COV2.S vaccine versus placebo. This TCR was recovered from a person between 18 and 60 years old who received the Ad26.COV2.S COVID-19 vaccine or a placebo. The rearrangement uses TRBV7-7 and TRBJ2-5, with D tentatively TRBD1 or TRBD2 (6 bases each). CDR3 residues: CASSRGPDSQETQYF. The CDR3 DNA reads as TGTGCCAGCAGCCGGGGGCCGGACAGCCAAGAGACCCAGTACTTC.